This T cell receptor beta chain is drawn from a study of radiation and T cells in renal cell carcinoma (dated by TCRdb to 2018 to 2020). General notes on the study: The samples were obtained from a clinical trial, where primary renal cell carcinomas were treated with 15 Gy stereotactic body radiation therapy and then removed by nephrectomy 4 weeks afterward. TCR beta sequencing covered fewer than 60 samples in total, comprising approximately 26 tumors and about 27 peripheral blood samples. Across all 50 or so samples, several million unique CDR3 nucleotide sequences, encoding about 3,000,000 unique CDR3 amino acid sequences, were identified. Results the study describes overall, beyond this receptor: In blood, the top tumor clonotypes increased between baseline and 2 weeks post-radiation and then shrank by 4 weeks, which suggests that tumor-resident clones expanded only transiently. Effects of radiation dose or scheduling on the TCR repertoire could not be addressed with the single-armed trial design. Changes in the blood repertoire were not tracked past 4 weeks after treatment. Because pretreatment tumor biopsies were not available, the baseline intratumoral presence of clonotypes could not be determined.

The sample's time point label is to be understood as: blood 2 weeks post-SBRT. The intended sense of this specimen's treatment or condition label: 15 Gy SBRT to primary tumor, nephrectomy 4 weeks later. To follow tumor-enriched clonotypes, peripheral blood was collected serially from radiation-treated patients at baseline and again at 2 weeks and 4 weeks after SBRT. Every patient had renal cell carcinoma of clear cell pathology. The QIAamp DNA Blood Mini Kit (Qiagen) was used to prepare genomic DNA for TCR sequencing. The analyses included only samples that passed all quality control checks. A word on this clone: The antigen it binds to is not known. No quality values exist for individual bases; no much larger clone is one base distant.

Following the manufacturer's recommendations, the immunoSEQ kit was used to generate TCR beta libraries from genomic DNA. To prepare libraries, a first multiplex PCR with proprietary primers was run, followed by a second PCR that added unique barcodes, and a bead cleanup was done after each round. Each sample batch included a kit-provided positive control reaction and a negative control reaction. The final libraries were assessed on an Agilent 4200 TapeStation D1000 ScreenTape, pooled by volume, and quantified by qPCR. Sequencing ran on an Illumina NextSeq500 with a MidOutput 150-cycle cartridge, using 156 Read1 and 15 Index1 cycles with kit custom primers. The pooled library was loaded at 0.95 to 1 pM, with a roughly 18% PhiX control spiked in. The authors processed their data as follows. Vendor-processed data were analyzed in R, and a clonotype was defined as all T cells sharing the same CDR3 nucleotide sequence. In the clone abundance analyses, frequencies were normalized to the 10,000 most abundant clones in each sample. Public T cell clones, which averaged fewer than five per sample, were excluded before analysis. Tumor-enriched clonotypes and baseline blood-enriched clonotypes were defined as those with an abundance difference of at least 32-fold between compartments. A beta-binomial differential abundance model was used to identify clonotypes that expanded or contracted between blood time points. The Baroni-Urbani and Buser coefficient was used to measure tumor-blood repertoire similarity, and groups were compared with two-tailed Wilcoxon tests in R. TCRdb's version of the immuneACCESS table is confined to in-frame rearrangements and falls short of the full clone set. An unresolved V gene accounts for under half of the shortfall where checked; the remainder is of unknown origin. V, J and clone size are those of that table, while D and trimming were read from the DNA. The sample yields roughly 130,000 clones; 85% to 90% were counted once. 5% to 6.5% of the sample is in the top ten clones.

As encoded in the germline V gene, CDR1 is MDHEN while CDR2 is SYDVKM. Measured from the cysteine to the phenylalanine, the CDR3 is 16 residues long. Only the CDR3 portion is preserved as DNA: 48 bases, with reading frame beginning at the first base. Germline trimming: 6 bases from V, 2 bases from J; junction bases outside gene matches: 9. The receptor comes from an older woman with renal cell carcinoma. The chain employs TRBV28 and TRBJ1-5; TRBD1 agrees with 8 junctional bases. The sample here was blood, taken from a patient whose treatment included radiotherapy and nephrectomy. In nucleotides, the sequence is TGTGCCAGCAGGGACAGGGAAAGAAGGCGCAATCAGCCCCAGCATTTT. Its coded protein is CASRDRERRRNQPQHF.